The clone carrying this TCR beta chain was seen at least ten times. The antigen remains unidentified. The germline V gene encodes CDR1 MNHEY and CDR2 SVGEGT. The J segment lost 0 bases and the V segment lost 2 bases, leaving 9 bases of the junction unmatched. The CDR3 consists of 17 residues. These data come from a study of T-cell reconstitution after alpha-beta-depleted transplantation in children. Findings and limits, study-wide: T-cell counts and diversity at one year following transplant were attributed mainly to newly produced T cells. The origin of high day-60 TCRbeta diversity in some patients lay in surviving recipient T cells and thymic progenitors.

Using unique molecular identifiers, the investigators prepared the TCRbeta library. One entry per CDR3 protein results from TCRdb running MiXCR on the PCR reads. The data show about 240,000 distinct CDR3 sequences, with over 20% seen just once and roughly 2.6% held by the top ten. This specimen consisted of PBMCs, obtained before TCRalphabeta/CD19-depleted stem cell transplant. This sequence was found in a girl between 2 and 10 years old with Fanconi anemia, due to receive a stem cell transplant. The chain recombines TRBV6-2 or TRBV6-3 with TRBJ1-1; 7 bases match TRBD1. The CDR3 bases are TGTGCCAGCAGTTACCCGGGTGGGACAGCCCTGAACACTGAAGCTTTCTTT. It is translated as CASSYPGGTALNTEAFF.